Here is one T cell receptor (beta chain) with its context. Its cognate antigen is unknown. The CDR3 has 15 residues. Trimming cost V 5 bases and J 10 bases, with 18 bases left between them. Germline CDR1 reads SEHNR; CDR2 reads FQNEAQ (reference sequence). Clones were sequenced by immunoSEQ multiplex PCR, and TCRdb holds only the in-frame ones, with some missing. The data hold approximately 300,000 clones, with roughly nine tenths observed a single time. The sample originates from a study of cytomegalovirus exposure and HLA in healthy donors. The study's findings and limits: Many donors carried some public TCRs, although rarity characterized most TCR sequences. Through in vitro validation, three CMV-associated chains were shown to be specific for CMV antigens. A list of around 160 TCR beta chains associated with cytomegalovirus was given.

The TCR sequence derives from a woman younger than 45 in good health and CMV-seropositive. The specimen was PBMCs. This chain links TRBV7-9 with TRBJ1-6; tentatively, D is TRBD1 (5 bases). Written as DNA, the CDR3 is TGTGCCAGCAGCCCTCCGGGACCAGGTGGGTCACCCCTCCACTTT. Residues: CASSPPGPGGSPLHF. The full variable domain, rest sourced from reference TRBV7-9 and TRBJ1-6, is DTGVSQNPRHKITKRGQNVTFRCDPISEHNRLYWYRQTLGQGPEFLTYFQNEAQLEKSRLLSDRFSAERPKGSFSTLEIQRTEQGDSAMYLCASSPPGPGGSPLHFGNGTRLTVT.